This entry concerns a single T cell receptor beta chain. The germline V and J ends were trimmed by 5 bases and 4 bases, with 18 bases remaining between them. This CDR3 comprises 15 residues. The V gene's germline CDR1 is SGHDT and CDR2 YYEEEE. This record belongs to a study of OX40 agonist ivuxolimab in advanced cancers. TCRdb's copy holds only in-frame clones and misses some; the assay was immunoSEQ multiplex PCR. The sample holds tens of thousands of clones, about 90% seen once. The V call is TRBV5-6, the J call TRBJ1-2; D possibly corresponds to TRBD1 (6 bases). Sequencing used CD4+ or CD8+ T cells sorted from blood, obtained in a trial of the OX40 agonist ivuxolimab. The TCR comes from an adult with an advanced solid tumor such as melanoma, head and neck, liver or kidney cancer. Here the CDR3 reads CASRTAGVYGYGYTF. CDR3 sequence (DNA): TGTGCCAGCAGAACCGCAGGGGTATACGGCTATGGCTACACCTTC.